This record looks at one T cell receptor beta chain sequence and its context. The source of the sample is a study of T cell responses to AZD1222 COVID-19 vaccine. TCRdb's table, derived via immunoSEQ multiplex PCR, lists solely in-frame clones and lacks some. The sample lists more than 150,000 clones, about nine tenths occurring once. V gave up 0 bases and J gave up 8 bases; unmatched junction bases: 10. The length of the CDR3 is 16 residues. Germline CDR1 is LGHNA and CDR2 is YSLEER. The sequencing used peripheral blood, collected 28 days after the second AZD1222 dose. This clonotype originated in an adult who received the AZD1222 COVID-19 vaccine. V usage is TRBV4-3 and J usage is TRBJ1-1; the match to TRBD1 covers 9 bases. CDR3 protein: CASSQDPGTGSTEAFF. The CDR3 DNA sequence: TGCGCCAGCAGCCAAGATCCCGGGACAGGGTCGACCGAAGCTTTCTTT.